This T cell receptor beta chain was profiled in a study of cytomegalovirus exposure and HLA in healthy donors. Study results and limitations: Sequencing probably produced one cluster of sequence variants that were highly shared. The authors enumerated 164 TCR beta chains as linked to cytomegalovirus.

Germline CDR1 MNHEY, CDR2 SMNVEV (reference sequence). CDR3 length: 16 amino acids. The V segment lost 4 bases and the J segment 9 bases; nucleotides outside the gene matches: 11. These donors, healthy bone marrow donors, were studied. Worth noting for this clone: What it recognizes is unknown.

The PCR used 60 Vbeta and 13 Jbeta primers. Assay used: immunoSEQ multiplex PCR; TCRdb lists only in-frame clones, some missing. Found here are some 150,000 clones, 79% of them singletons; the top ten hold 2.1%. Material: PBMCs. The source is a man aged 40-49 years in good health and CMV-seronegative. The V gene is TRBV27, the J gene TRBJ2-1; 11 bases line up with TRBD2. The CDR3 sequence is CASSWTLAGARTEQFF. The CDR3 DNA reads TGTGCCAGCAGTTGGACACTAGCGGGAGCCAGGACTGAGCAGTTCTTC.